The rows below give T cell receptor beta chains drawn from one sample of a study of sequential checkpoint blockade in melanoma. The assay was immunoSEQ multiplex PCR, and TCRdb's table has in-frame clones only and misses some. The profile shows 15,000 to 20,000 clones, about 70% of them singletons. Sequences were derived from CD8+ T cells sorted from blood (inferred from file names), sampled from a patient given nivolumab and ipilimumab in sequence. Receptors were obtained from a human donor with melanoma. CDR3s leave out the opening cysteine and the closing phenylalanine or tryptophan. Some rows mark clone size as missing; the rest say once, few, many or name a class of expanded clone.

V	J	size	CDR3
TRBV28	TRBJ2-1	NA	ASSSPLLAEQF
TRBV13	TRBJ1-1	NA	ASTTRGWGGEAF
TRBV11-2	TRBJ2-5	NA	ASSLDQAEETQY
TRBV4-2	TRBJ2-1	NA	ASSALAVPDNNEQF
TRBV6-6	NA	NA	ASSFRTAYEQY
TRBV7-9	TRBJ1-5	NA	ASSEGQGYQPQH
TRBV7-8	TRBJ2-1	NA	ASSSGQGLLNEQF
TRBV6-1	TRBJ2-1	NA	ASSEWGGGSYNEQF
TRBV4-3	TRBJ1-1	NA	ASSHSDRDYTEAF
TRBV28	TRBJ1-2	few	ASRRLTGHGYT
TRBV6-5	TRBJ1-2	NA	ASRGTGSLSYT
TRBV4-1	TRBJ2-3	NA	ASSQEAGAADTQY
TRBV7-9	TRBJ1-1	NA	ASRDRVTEAF
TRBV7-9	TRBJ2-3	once	ASSLRTGVIADTQY
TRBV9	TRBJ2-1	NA	ASSVEGGTYNEQF